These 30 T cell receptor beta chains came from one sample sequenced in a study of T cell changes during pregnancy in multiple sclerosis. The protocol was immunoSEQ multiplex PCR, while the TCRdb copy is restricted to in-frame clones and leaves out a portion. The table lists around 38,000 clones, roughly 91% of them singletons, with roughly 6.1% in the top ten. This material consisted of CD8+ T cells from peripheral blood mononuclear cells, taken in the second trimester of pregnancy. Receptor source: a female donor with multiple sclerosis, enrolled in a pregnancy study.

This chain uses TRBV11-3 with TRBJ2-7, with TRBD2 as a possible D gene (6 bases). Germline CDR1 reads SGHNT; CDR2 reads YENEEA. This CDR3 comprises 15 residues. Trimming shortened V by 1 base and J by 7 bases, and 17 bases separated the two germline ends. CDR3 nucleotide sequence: TGTGCCAGCAGCTTAGGTTGGGCCGGGAGAGAGGAGCAGTACTTC. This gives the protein CASSLGWAGREEQYF.

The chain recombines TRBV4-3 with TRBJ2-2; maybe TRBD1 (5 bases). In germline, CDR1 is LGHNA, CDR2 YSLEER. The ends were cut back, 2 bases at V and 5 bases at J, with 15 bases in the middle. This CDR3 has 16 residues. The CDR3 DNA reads TGCGCCAGCAGCCAAAGGGTGGCAGGGATAACCGGGGAGCTGTTTTTT. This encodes CASSQRVAGITGELFF.

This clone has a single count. The CDR3 sequence: CASSIALYNEQFF. DNA of the CDR3: TGTGCCAGTAGTATAGCCCTTTACAATGAGCAGTTCTTC. V usage is TRBV19 and J usage is TRBJ2-1; the D is unclear. The germline V gene encodes CDR1 LNHDA and CDR2 SQIVND (reference sequence). There are 13 residues in the CDR3. V lost 1 base and J 4 bases, leaving 5 bases between the germline ends.

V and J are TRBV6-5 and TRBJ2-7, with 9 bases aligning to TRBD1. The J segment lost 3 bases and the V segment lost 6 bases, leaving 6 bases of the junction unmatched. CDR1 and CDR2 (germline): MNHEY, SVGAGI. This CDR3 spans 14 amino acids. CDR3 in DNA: TGTGCCAGCAGCCCACGGGACAGGGACTACGAGCAGTACTTC. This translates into CASSPRDRDYEQYF.

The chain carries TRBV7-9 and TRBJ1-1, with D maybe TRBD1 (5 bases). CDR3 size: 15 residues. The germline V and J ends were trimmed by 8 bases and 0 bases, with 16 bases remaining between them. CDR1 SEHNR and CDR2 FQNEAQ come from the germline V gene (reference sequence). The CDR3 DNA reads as TGTGCCAGCTCATGGGGGGATCGACTGAACACTGAAGCTTTCTTT. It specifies CASSWGDRLNTEAFF.

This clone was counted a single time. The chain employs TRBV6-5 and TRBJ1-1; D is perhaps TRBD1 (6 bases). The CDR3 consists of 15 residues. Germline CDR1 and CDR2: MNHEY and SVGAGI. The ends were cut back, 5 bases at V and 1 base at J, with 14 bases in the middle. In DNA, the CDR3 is TGTGCCAGCAGTAAAACAGGGCCCCCGAACACTGAAGCTTTCTTT. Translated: CASSKTGPPNTEAFF.

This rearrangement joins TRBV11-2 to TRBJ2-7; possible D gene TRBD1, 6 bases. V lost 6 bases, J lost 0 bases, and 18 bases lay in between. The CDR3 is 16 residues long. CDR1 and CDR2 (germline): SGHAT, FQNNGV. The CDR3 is CASRANPGHFSYEQYF. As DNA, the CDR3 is TGTGCCAGCAGAGCCAATCCGGGACACTTCTCCTACGAGCAGTACTTC.

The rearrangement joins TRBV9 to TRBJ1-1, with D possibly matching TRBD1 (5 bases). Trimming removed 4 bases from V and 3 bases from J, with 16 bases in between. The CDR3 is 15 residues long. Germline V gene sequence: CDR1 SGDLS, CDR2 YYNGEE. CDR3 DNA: TGTGCCAGCAGCTCTCAGACGGGGGGGTACACTGAAGCTTTCTTT. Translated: CASSSQTGGYTEAFF.

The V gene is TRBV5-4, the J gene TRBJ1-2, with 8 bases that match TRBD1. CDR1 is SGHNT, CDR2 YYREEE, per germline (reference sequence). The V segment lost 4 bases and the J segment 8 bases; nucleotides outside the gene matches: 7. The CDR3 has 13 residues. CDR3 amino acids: CASSGGQVGGYTF. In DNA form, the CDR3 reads TGTGCCAGCAGCGGGGGACAGGTGGGAGGCTACACCTTC.

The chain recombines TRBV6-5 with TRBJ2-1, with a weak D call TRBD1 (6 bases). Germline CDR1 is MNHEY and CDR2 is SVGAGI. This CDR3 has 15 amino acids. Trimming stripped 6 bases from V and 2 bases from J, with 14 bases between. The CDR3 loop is CASSPTGLPYNEQFF. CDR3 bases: TGTGCCAGCAGCCCAACAGGGCTCCCCTACAATGAGCAGTTCTTC.

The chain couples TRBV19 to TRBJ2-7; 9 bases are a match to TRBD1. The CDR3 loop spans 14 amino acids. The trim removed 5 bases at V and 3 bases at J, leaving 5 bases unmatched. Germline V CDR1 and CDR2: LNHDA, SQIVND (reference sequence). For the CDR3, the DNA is TGTGCCAGTAGTTCTCGACAGGGGGGCTACGAGCAGTACTTC. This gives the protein CASSSRQGGYEQYF.

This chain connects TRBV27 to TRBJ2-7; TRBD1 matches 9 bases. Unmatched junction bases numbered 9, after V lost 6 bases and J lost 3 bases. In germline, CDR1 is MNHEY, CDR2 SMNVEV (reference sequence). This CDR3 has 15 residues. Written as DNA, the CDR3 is TGTGCCAGCAGGGCAGGGACAGGGATAATCTACGAGCAGTACTTC. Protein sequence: CASRAGTGIIYEQYF.

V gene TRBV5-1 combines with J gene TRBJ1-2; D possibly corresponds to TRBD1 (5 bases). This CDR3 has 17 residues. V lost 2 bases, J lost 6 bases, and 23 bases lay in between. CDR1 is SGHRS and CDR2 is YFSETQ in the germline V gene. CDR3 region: CASSLGLIKTGIHGYTF. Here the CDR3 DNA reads TGCGCCAGCAGCTTAGGTTTAATAAAAACAGGAATTCATGGCTACACCTTC.

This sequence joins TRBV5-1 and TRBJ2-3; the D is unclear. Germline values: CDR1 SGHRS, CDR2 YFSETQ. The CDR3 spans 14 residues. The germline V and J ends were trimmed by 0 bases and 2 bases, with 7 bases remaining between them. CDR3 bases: TGCGCCAGCAGCTTGGTTGTTAACACAGATACGCAGTATTTT. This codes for CASSLVVNTDTQYF.

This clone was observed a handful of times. The DNA for the CDR3 is TGTGCCAGCAGTGCGACAGTGGACTCTGGAAACACCATATATTTT. Its protein is CASSATVDSGNTIYF. The gene calls are TRBV6-6 and TRBJ1-3; the D gene is possibly TRBD1 (5 bases). The germline gives CDR1 MNHNY, CDR2 SVGAGI (reference sequence). V lost 5 bases to trimming and J lost 0 bases, with 11 bases between them. The length of the CDR3 is 15 residues.

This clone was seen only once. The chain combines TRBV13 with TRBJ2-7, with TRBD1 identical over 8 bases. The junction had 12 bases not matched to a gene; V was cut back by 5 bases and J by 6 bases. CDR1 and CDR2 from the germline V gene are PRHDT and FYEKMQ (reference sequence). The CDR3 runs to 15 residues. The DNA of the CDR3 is TGTGCCAGCAGCAACCGGACAGGGTGGAAGTGCGAGCAGTACTTC. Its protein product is CASSNRTGWKCEQYF. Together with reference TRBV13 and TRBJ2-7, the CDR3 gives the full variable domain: AAGVIQSPRHLIKEKRETATLKCYPIPRHDTVYWYQQGPGQDPQFLISFYEKMQSDKGSIPDRFSAQQFSDYHSELNMSSLELGDSALYFCASSNRTGWKCEQYFGPGTRLTVT.

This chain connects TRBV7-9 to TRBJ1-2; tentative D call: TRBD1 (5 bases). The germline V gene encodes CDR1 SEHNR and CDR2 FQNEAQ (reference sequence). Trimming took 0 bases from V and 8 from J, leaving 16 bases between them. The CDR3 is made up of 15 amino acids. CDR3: CASSLALEPGRGYTF. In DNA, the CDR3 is TGTGCCAGCAGCTTAGCGCTGGAGCCAGGGCGAGGCTACACCTTC.

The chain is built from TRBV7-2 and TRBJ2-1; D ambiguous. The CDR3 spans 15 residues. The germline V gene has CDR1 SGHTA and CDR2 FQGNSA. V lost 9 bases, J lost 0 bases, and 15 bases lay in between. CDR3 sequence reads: CASFVQRSSYNEQFF. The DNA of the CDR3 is TGTGCCAGTTTCGTTCAGCGTAGCTCCTACAATGAGCAGTTCTTC.

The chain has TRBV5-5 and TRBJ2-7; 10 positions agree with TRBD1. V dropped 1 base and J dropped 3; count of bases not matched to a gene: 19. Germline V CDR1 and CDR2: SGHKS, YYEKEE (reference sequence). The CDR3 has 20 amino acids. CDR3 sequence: CASSLRQGAFMAEKNYEQYF. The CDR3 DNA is TGTGCCAGCAGCTTGAGACAGGGGGCCTTCATGGCCGAGAAAAACTACGAGCAGTACTTC.

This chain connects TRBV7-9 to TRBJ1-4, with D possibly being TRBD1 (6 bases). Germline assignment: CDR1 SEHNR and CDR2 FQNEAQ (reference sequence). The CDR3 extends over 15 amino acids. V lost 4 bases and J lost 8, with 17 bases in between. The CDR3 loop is CASSSPRDKGEKLFF. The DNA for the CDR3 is TGTGCCAGCAGCTCCCCCCGGGACAAAGGAGAAAAACTGTTTTTT.

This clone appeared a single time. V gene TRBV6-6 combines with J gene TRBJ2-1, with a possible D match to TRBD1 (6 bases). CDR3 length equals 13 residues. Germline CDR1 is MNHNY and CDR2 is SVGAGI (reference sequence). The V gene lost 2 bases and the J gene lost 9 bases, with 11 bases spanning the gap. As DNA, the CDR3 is TGTGCCAGCAGTTACCCACAGGGTCCTGAGCAGTTCTTC. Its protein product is CASSYPQGPEQFF.

The CDR3 coding sequence is TGCGCCCCCGCGGCGTCGGGGTCCTACGAGCAGTACTTC. Its translation is CAPAASGSYEQYF. This chain links TRBV10-1 with TRBJ2-7; D may be TRBD2 (5 bases). The CDR3 loop spans 13 amino acids. Per germline, CDR1 WNHNN and CDR2 SYGVQD (reference sequence). The V gene lost 11 bases and the J gene lost 1 base, with 15 bases spanning the gap.

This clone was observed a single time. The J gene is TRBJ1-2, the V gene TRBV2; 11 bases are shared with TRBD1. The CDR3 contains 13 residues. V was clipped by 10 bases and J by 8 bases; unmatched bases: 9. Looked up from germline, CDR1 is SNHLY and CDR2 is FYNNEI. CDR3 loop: CATSRTGGEGYTF. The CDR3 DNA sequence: TGTGCCACATCCAGGACAGGGGGCGAAGGCTACACCTTC.

The CDR3 DNA follows: TGTGCCTGGAGGGCGGGAGACGGCACAGATACGCAGTATTTT. As protein: CAWRAGDGTDTQYF. The rearrangement links TRBV30 to TRBJ2-3, with TRBD2 identical over 7 bases. CDR1 and CDR2 (germline): GTSNPN, SVGIG (reference sequence). V lost 3 bases to trimming and J lost 1 base; unmatched junction nucleotides: 4. This CDR3 is built from 14 residues. The variable domain in full, with the rest retrieved from reference TRBV30 and TRBJ2-3, is SQTIHQWPATLVQPVGSPLSLECTVEGTSNPNLYWYRQAAGRGLQLLFYSVGIGQISSEVPQNLSASRPQDRQFILSSKKLLLSDSGFYLCAWRAGDGTDTQYFGPGTRLTVL.

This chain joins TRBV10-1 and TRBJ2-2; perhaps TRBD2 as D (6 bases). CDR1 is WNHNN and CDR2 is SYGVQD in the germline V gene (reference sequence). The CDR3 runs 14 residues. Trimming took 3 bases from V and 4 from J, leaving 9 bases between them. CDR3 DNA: TGCGCCAGCAGTGACGGGGGAACCACCGGGGAGCTGTTTTTT. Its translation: CASSDGGTTGELFF.

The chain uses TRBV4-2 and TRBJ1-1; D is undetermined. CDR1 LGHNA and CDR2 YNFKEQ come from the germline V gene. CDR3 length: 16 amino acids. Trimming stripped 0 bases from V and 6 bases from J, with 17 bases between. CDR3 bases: TGTGCCAGCAGCCAAGATTATACGGGATCTGGCCCTGAAGCTTTCTTT. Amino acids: CASSQDYTGSGPEAFF.

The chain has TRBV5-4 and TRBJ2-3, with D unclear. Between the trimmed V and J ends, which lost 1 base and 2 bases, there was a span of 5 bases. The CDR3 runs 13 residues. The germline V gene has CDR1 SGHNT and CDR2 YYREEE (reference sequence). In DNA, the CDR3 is TGTGCCAGCAGCTTGTTACTCACAGATACGCAGTATTTT. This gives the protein CASSLLLTDTQYF.

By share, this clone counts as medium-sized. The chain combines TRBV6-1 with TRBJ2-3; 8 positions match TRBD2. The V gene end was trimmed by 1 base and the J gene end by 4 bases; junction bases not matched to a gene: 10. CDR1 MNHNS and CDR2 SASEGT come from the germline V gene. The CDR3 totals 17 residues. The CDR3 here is CASSEDKRETVSDTQYF. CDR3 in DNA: TGTGCCAGCAGTGAAGATAAGCGGGAGACTGTCTCAGATACGCAGTATTTT.

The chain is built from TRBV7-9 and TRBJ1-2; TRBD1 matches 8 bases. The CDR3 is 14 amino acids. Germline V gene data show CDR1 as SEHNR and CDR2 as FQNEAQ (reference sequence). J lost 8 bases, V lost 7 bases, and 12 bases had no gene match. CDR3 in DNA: TGTGCCAGCACCCGAGAGGACAGGGTTAAAGGCTACACCTTC. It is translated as CASTREDRVKGYTF.

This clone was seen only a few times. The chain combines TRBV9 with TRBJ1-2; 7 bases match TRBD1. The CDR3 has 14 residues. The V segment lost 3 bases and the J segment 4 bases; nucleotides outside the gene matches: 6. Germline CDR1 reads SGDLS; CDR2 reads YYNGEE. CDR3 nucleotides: TGTGCCAGCAGCGGCCTGGACAGGCCCTATGGCTACACCTTC. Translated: CASSGLDRPYGYTF.